This record looks at one T cell receptor (beta chain) sequence and its context. This clonotype was seen many times. This clone's antigen is unknown. No base quality values were provided; no much bigger clone lies one nucleotide off. The receptor library was made with RT-PCR. Reads for this sample came from an Illumina HiSeq 2500. The public reads were quality trimmed at Q25 with fastp and then assembled into clones with MiXCR by TCRdb, keeping productive beta chains. A single entry per CDR3 protein holds the most common genes and DNA from its merged rows. The sample data list around 570,000 distinct CDR3 sequences, and less than 10% of these were observed just once. Clones ranked in the top ten supply around 13% of the sample. The data originate from a study of response to subunit inactivated influenza vaccine (dated by TCRdb to between 2018 and 2020). For the study in its entirety: The study used deep quantitative T cell receptor repertoire profiling to track responses to a trivalent subunit inactivated influenza vaccine. Findings and caveats that apply to the study as a whole: The authors proposed that each seasonal influenza vaccination may bring in only a limited number of new T cells.

Counted from cysteine to phenylalanine, this CDR3 has 17 amino acids. Only the CDR3 portion is preserved as DNA: 51 bases, with reading frame beginning at the first base. V is pruned by 0 bases and J by 8 bases, leaving 12 bases of the junction without a gene match. CDR1 LNHNV and CDR2 YYDKDF are derived from the germline V gene (reference sequence). Rearrangement joined TRBV15 to TRBJ2-7, with 11 bases in between that match TRBD2. This TCR was sampled from a man aged 45 to 70 who received an inactivated influenza vaccine. Donor details come from another sample of the same person, matched by shared clones. The sequences come from PBMCs from blood, collected roughly 24 months after vaccination. The nucleotide sequence reads TGTGCCACCAGCAGAGATCAGGGTGGCCTAGCGGGAGGCAAGCAGTACTTC. It codes for CATSRDQGGLAGGKQYF.